The present T cell receptor beta chain was sequenced within a study of shared clonotypes between healthy human individuals. CD45RO-negative, CCR7-selected cells formed the naive CD8 fraction, which excluded terminally differentiated effector memory CD45RA+ cells. Everyone who donated was a Caucasian adult who lived in Nashville, Tennessee. Germline V gives CDR1 LGHNA, CDR2 YSLEER. The CDR3 totals 15 residues. V was cut by 0 bases and J by 2 bases, with 8 bases left in between. A remark on this clone: Other DNA sequences within the sample encode an identical CDR3.

The assay was immunoSEQ multiplex PCR, and TCRdb's table has in-frame clones only and misses some. The top ten clones hold approximately 1.6% of a sample with approximately 1.9 million clones, around 93% of them seen once. The TCR sequence derives from a man between 18 and 29 years old in good health. Some clones in this sample may be carry-over from other donors' samples. This chain links TRBV4-3 with TRBJ2-1; D perhaps matches TRBD1 (6 bases). Sequenced material: naive CD8+ T cells from PBMCs. In DNA form, the CDR3 reads TGCGCCAGCAGCCAAGACAGGGGTGCCTACAATGAGCAGTTCTTC. Protein: CASSQDRGAYNEQFF.